A few counts support the clone carrying this TCR beta chain. The record originates from a study of response to subunit inactivated influenza vaccine. A single record per CDR3 protein comes from TCRdb applying MiXCR to the RT-PCR reads. The table records 250,000 to 350,000 distinct CDR3 sequences, roughly 20% of them present only once. The CDR3 covers 14 residues. V lost 3 bases and J 0 bases, leaving 3 bases between the germline ends. In germline, CDR1 is MNHEY, CDR2 SMNVEV (reference sequence). The V call is TRBV27, the J call TRBJ2-6; D unclear. The material was PBMCs from blood, obtained approximately 22 months after vaccination. The TCR sequence derives from a man aged 50 to 69 who received an inactivated influenza vaccine. CDR3 region: CASSLISGANVLTF. DNA for the CDR3: TGTGCCAGCAGTTTGATCTCTGGGGCCAACGTCCTGACTTTC.